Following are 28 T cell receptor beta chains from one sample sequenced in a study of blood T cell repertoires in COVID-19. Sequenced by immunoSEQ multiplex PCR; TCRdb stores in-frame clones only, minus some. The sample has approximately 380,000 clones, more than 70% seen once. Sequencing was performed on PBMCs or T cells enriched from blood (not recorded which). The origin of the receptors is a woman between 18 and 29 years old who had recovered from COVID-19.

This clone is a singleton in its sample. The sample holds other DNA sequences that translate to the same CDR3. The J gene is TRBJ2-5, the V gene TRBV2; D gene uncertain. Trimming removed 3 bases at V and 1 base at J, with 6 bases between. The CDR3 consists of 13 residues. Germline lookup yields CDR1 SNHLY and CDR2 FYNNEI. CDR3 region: CASSDRGQETQYF. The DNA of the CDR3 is TGTGCCAGCAGTGATCGCGGCCAAGAGACCCAGTACTTC.

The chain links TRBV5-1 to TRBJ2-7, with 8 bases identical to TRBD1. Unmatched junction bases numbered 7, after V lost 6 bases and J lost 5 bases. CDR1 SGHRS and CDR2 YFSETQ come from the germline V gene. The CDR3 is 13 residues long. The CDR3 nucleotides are TGCGCCAGCACCCGGACAGGGCTCGACGAGCAGTACTTC. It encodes CASTRTGLDEQYF. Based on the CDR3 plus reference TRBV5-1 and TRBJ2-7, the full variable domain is KAGVTQTPRYLIKTRGQQVTLSCSPISGHRSVSWYQQTPGQGLQFLFEYFSETQRNKGNFPGRFSGRQFSNSRSEMNVSTLELGDSALYLCASTRTGLDEQYFGPGTRLTVT.

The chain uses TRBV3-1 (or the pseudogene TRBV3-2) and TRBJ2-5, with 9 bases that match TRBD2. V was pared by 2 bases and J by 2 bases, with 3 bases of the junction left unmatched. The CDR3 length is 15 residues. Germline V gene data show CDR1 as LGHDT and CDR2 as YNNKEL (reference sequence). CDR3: CASSQLAGKQETQYF. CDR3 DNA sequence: TGTGCCAGCAGCCAACTAGCGGGGAAACAAGAGACCCAGTACTTC.

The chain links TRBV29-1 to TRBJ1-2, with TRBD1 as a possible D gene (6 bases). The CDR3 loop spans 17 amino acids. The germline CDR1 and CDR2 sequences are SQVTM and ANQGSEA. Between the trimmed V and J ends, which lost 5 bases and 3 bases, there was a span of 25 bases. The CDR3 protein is CSVPQGQLWGPDYGYTF. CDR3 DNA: TGCAGCGTTCCCCAGGGACAACTTTGGGGGCCCGACTATGGCTACACCTTC.

The CDR3 protein is CASSWDTPSYEQYF. The CDR3 DNA sequence: TGTGCCAGCAGTTGGGACACGCCCTCCTACGAGCAGTACTTC. The rearrangement joins TRBV6-6 to TRBJ2-7; possible D gene TRBD1, 6 bases. V was clipped by 4 bases and J by 0 bases, with 10 bases between them. CDR1 and CDR2 from the germline V gene are MNHNY and SVGAGI (reference sequence). This CDR3 comprises 14 residues.

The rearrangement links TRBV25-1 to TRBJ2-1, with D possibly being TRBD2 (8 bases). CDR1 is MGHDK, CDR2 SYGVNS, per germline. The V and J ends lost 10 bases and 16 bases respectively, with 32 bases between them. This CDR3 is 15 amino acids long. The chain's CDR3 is CAKTLRGLGGARYFF. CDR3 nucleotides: TGTGCCAAGACCCTTAGGGGGCTCGGGGGGGCTCGTTATTTCTTC.

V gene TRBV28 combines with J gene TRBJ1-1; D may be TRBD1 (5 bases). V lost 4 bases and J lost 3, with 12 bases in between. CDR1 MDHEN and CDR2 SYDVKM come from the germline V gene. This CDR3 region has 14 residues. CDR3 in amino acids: CASSSHGGDTEAFF. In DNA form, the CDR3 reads TGTGCCAGCAGTTCCCATGGGGGGGACACTGAAGCTTTCTTT.

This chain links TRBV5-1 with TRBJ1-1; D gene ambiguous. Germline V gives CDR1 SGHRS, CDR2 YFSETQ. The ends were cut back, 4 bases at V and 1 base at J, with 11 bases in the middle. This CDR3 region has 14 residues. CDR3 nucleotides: TGCGCCAGCAGCGCCTTCACAGAGAACACTGAAGCTTTCTTT. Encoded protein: CASSAFTENTEAFF.

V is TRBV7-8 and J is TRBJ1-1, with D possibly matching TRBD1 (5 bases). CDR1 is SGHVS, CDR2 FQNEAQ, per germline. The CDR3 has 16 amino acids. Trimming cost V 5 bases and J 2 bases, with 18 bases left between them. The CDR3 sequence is CASSRDPGFENTEAFF. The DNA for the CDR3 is TGTGCCAGCAGCCGAGATCCAGGGTTTGAAAACACTGAAGCTTTCTTT.

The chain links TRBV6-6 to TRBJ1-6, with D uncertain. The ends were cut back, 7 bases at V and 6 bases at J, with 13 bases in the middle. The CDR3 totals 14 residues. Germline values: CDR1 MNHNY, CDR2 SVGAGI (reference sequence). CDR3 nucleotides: TGTGCCAGCAACGCCGCGTACTCTAATTCACCCCTCCACTTT. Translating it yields CASNAAYSNSPLHF.

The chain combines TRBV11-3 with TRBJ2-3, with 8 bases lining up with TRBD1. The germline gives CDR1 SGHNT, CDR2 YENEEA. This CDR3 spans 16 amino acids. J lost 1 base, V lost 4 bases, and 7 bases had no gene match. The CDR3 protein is CASSSYGQGGTDTQYF. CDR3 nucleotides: TGTGCCAGCAGCTCATACGGACAGGGAGGCACAGATACGCAGTATTTT.

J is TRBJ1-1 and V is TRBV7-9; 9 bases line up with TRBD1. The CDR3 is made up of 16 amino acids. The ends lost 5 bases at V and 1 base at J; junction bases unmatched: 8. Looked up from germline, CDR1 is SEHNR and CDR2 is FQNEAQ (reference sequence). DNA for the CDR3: TGTGCCAGCAGCCCACTTTTACAGGGGGCGAACACTGAAGCTTTCTTT. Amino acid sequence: CASSPLLQGANTEAFF.

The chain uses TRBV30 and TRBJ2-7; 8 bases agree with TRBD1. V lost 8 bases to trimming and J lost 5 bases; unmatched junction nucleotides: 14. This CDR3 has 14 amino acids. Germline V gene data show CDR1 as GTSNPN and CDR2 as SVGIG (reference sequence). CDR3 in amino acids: CARDLGQGINEQYF. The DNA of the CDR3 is TGTGCCAGGGACCTTGGACAGGGAATCAACGAGCAGTACTTC.

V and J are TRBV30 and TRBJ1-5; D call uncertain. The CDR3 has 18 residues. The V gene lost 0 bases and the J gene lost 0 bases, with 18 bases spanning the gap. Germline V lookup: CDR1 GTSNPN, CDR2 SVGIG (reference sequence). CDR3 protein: CAWSVGRLALYSNQPQHF. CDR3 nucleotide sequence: TGTGCCTGGAGTGTAGGGAGACTCGCCCTTTATAGCAATCAGCCCCAGCATTTT. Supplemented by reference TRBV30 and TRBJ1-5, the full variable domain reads SQTIHQWPATLVQPVGSPLSLECTVEGTSNPNLYWYRQAAGRGLQLLFYSVGIGQISSEVPQNLSASRPQDRQFILSSKKLLLSDSGFYLCAWSVGRLALYSNQPQHFGDGTRLSIL.

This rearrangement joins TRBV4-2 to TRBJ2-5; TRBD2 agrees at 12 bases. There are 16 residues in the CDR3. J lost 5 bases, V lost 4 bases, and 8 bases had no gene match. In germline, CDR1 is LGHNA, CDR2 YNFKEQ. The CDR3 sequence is CASSRLAGGPRETQYF. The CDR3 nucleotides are TGTGCCAGCAGCCGTCTAGCGGGGGGGCCGAGGGAGACCCAGTACTTC.

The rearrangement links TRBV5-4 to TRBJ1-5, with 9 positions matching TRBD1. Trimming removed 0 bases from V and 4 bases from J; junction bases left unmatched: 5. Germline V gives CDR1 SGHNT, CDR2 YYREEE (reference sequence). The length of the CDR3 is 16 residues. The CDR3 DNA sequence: TGTGCCAGCAGCTTGGGGGGACAGGGTGGAAATCAGCCCCAGCATTTT. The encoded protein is CASSLGGQGGNQPQHF.

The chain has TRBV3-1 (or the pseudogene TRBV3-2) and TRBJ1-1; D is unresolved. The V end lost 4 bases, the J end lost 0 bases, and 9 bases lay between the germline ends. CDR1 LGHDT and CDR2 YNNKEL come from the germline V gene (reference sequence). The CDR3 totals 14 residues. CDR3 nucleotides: TGTGCCAGCAGCCTAGAGGAGTTGAACACTGAAGCTTTCTTT. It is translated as CASSLEELNTEAFF.

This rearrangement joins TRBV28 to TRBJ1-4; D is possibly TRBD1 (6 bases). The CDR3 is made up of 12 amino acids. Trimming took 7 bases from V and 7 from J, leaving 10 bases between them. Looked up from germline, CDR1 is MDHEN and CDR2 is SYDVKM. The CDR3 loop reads CASIDRTEKLFF. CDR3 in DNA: TGTGCCAGCATTGACAGGACTGAAAAACTGTTTTTT.

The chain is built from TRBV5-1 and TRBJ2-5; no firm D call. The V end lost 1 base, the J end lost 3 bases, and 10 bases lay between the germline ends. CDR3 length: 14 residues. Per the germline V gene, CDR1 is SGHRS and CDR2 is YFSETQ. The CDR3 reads CASSLRGPEETQYF. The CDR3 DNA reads TGCGCCAGCAGCTTGAGAGGCCCTGAAGAGACCCAGTACTTC.

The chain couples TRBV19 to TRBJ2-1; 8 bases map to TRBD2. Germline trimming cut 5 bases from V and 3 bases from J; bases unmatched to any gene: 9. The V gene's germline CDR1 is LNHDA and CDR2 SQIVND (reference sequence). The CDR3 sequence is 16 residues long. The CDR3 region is CASSSPGLGGYNEQFF. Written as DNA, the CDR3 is TGTGCCAGTAGTTCTCCGGGACTAGGAGGCTACAATGAGCAGTTCTTC.

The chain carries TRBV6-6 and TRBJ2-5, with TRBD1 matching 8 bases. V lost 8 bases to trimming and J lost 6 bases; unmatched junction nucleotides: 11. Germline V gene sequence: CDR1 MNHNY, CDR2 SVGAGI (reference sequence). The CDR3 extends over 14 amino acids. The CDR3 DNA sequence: TGTGCCAGCGGACCACAGGGGGAAGCGAAGACCCAGTACTTC. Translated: CASGPQGEAKTQYF.

CDR3 amino acids: CASSGGQRVTGELFF. The CDR3 DNA is TGTGCCAGCAGCGGGGGACAAAGGGTCACCGGGGAGCTGTTTTTT. The rearrangement joins TRBV9 to TRBJ2-2; perhaps TRBD1 as D (6 bases). V lost 3 bases, J lost 4 bases, and 13 bases lay in between. The CDR3 extends over 15 amino acids. Germline-derived CDR1 and CDR2 are SGDLS and YYNGEE.

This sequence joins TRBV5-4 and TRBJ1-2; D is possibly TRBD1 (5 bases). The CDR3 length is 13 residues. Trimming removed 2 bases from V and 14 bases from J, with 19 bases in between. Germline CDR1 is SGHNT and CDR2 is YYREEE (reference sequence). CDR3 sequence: CASSFSPDARGTF. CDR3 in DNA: TGTGCCAGCAGCTTCTCACCGGACGCCCGGGGGACCTTC.

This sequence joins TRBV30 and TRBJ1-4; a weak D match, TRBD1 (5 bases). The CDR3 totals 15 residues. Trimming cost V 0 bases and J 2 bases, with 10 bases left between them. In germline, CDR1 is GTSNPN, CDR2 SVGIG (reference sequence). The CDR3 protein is CAWSVHGGTNEKLFF. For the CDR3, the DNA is TGTGCCTGGAGTGTACACGGGGGGACTAATGAAAAACTGTTTTTT.

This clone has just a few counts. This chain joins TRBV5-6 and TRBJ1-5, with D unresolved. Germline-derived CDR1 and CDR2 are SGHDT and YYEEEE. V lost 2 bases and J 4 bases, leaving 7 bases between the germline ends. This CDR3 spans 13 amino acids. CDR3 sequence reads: CASSLRRNQPQHF. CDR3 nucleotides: TGTGCCAGCAGCTTAAGGAGGAATCAGCCCCAGCATTTT.

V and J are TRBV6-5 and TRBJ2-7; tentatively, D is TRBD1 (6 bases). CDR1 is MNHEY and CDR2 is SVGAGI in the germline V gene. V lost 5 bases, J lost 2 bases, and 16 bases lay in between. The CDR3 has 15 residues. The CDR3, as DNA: TGTGCCAGCAGTACGTTAGGACAGACTACCTACGAGCAGTACTTC. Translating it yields CASSTLGQTTYEQYF.

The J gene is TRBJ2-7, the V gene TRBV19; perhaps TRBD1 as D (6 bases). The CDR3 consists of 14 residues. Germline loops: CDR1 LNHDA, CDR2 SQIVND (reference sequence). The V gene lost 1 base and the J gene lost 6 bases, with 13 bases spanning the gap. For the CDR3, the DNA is TGTGCCAGTAGTATAGGACAGGTAGGAGCCGAGCAGTACTTC. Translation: CASSIGQVGAEQYF. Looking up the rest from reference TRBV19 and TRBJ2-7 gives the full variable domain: DGGITQSPKYLFRKEGQNVTLSCEQNLNHDAMYWYRQDPGQGLRLIYYSQIVNDFQKGDIAEGYSVSREKKESFPLTVTSAQKNPTAFYLCASSIGQVGAEQYFGPGTRLTVT.

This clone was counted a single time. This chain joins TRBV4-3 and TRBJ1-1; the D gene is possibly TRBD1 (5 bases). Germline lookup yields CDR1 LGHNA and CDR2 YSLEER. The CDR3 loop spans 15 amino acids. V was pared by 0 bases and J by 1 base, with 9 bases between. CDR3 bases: TGCGCCAGCAGCCAAGATTGGGGCGGGAACACTGAAGCTTTCTTT. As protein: CASSQDWGGNTEAFF.